A single sample is the source of the 22 T cell receptor beta chains below, sequenced in a study of blood T cells in healthy people across ages. Primed by a sample-barcoded 5' primer and a J-beta primer mix, a second PCR proceeded for 7 to 11 cycles. From the 5' RACE reads, TCRdb called clonotypes with MiXCR, one entry per CDR3 protein. The table shows 550,000 to 700,000 distinct CDR3 sequences, with roughly 28% occurring only once. Specimen: blood. The source of these receptors is a woman in her 70s in good health.

The J gene is TRBJ2-3, the V gene TRBV5-1, with TRBD1 matching 8 bases. The germline V gene has CDR1 SGHRS and CDR2 YFSETQ. V lost 3 bases, J lost 2 bases, and 5 bases stayed unmatched. The CDR3 runs 15 residues. In nucleotides, the CDR3 is TGCGCCAGCAGCTGGACAGGGATGGTCACAGATACGCAGTATTTT. Its translation is CASSWTGMVTDTQYF.

This clonotype was observed at least ten times. J is TRBJ2-7 and V is TRBV5-5, with unresolved D. The CDR3 extends over 15 amino acids. Trimming removed 1 base at V and 0 bases at J, with 11 bases between. Germline V lookup: CDR1 SGHKS, CDR2 YYEKEE (reference sequence). The CDR3 nucleotides are TGTGCCAGCAGCTTGTCTACAACAAGCTCCTACGAGCAGTACTTC. Protein sequence: CASSLSTTSSYEQYF.

This clonotype was observed a handful of times. The J gene is TRBJ2-5, the V gene TRBV7-9; 9 bases line up with TRBD2. In germline, CDR1 is SEHNR, CDR2 FQNEAQ (reference sequence). V trimming: 2 bases; J trimming: 7 bases; junction bases outside the gene matches: 5. The CDR3 loop spans 14 amino acids. The CDR3 reads CASSLPTSGGTQYF. As DNA, the CDR3 is TGTGCCAGCAGCTTACCGACTAGCGGAGGGACCCAGTACTTC.

This clonotype was detected only a few times. V usage is TRBV7-6 and J usage is TRBJ2-3; D perhaps matches TRBD1 (5 bases). V was cut by 4 bases and J by 7 bases, with 12 bases left in between. The CDR3 loop spans 13 amino acids. The germline CDR1 and CDR2 sequences are SGHVS and FNYEAQ. DNA for the CDR3: TGTGCCAGCAGCTCGGACATCAAGCATACGCAGTATTTT. This codes for CASSSDIKHTQYF.

This chain connects TRBV29-1 to TRBJ2-3; 11 bases fit TRBD2. V lost 6 bases, J lost 1 base, and 6 bases stayed unmatched. The length of the CDR3 is 15 residues. Germline-derived CDR1 and CDR2 are SQVTM and ANQGSEA. DNA of the CDR3: TGCAGCGTCTCACTAGCGGGGGTCCGCACAGATACGCAGTATTTT. The encoded protein is CSVSLAGVRTDTQYF.

V gene TRBV5-5 combines with J gene TRBJ2-5; D uncertain. This CDR3 region has 13 residues. Germline CDR1 is SGHKS and CDR2 is YYEKEE (reference sequence). V was pared by 0 bases and J by 1 base, with 4 bases between. The CDR3 reads CASSLEFQETQYF. The CDR3 coding sequence is TGTGCCAGCAGCTTGGAATTCCAAGAGACCCAGTACTTC.

CDR3 DNA sequence: TGTGCCAGCAGCTTAGTAGTAGGGAGGAGTGGCTACACCTTC. It encodes CASSLVVGRSGYTF. The chain is built from TRBV7-2 and TRBJ1-2; the D is unclear. Germline CDR1 is SGHTA and CDR2 is FQGNSA. CDR3 length: 14 amino acids. The V end was cut by 1 base, the J end by 7 bases, with 13 bases between.

This clonotype was observed a few times. This sequence joins TRBV7-2 and TRBJ1-1; D perhaps matches TRBD1 (5 bases). Per germline, CDR1 SGHTA and CDR2 FQGNSA. V lost 1 base, J lost 5 bases, and 14 bases lay in between. The CDR3 extends over 15 amino acids. DNA of the CDR3: TGTGCCAGCAGCTTAGTAAGAGGGGCCAGGACTGAAGCTTTCTTT. It codes for CASSLVRGARTEAFF. Combining the CDR3 with reference TRBV7-2 and TRBJ1-1 gives the whole variable domain GAGVSQSPSNKVTEKGKDVELRCDPISGHTALYWYRQSLGQGLEFLIYFQGNSAPDKSGLPSDRFSAERTGGSVSTLTIQRTQQEDSAVYLCASSLVRGARTEAFFGQGTRLTVV.

This clonotype was counted a few times. V gene TRBV7-2 combines with J gene TRBJ2-1, with no clear D. CDR1 and CDR2 (germline): SGHTA, FQGNSA. The germline V and J ends were trimmed by 3 bases and 2 bases, with 8 bases remaining between them. CDR3 size: 14 residues. Here the CDR3 DNA reads TGTGCCAGCAGCTTCCTACATCCCTACAATGAGCAGTTCTTC. It specifies CASSFLHPYNEQFF.

The rearrangement links TRBV24-1 to TRBJ2-1; D is undetermined. CDR1 and CDR2 (germline): KGHDR, SFDVKD. CDR3 length equals 14 residues. Deletions cut 5 bases from V and 0 bases from J, with 7 bases between. CDR3: CATSGQISYNEQFF. CDR3 nucleotide sequence: TGTGCCACCAGTGGGCAAATCTCCTACAATGAGCAGTTCTTC.

This clonotype was observed a handful of times. V is TRBV10-3 and J is TRBJ2-4, with no clear D. This CDR3 contains 14 residues. CDR1 is ENHRY and CDR2 is SYGVKD in the germline V gene. Trimming cost V 3 bases and J 1 base, with 7 bases left between them. This CDR3 reads CAISEVGAKNIQYF. CDR3 DNA: TGTGCCATCAGTGAAGTGGGGGCCAAAAACATTCAGTACTTC.

The chain uses TRBV20-1 and TRBJ2-5; D possibly uses TRBD1 or TRBD2 (6 bases each). Judging by the DNA end, TRBJ2-1 fits better; the J call may be wrong. The CDR3 extends over 14 amino acids. Germline CDR1 is DFQATT and CDR2 is SNEGSKA (reference sequence). CDR3 region: CSARVPGAPHEQFF. As DNA, the CDR3 is TGCAGTGCTAGGGTCCCGGGGGCACCGCATGAGCAGTTCTTC.

This rearrangement joins TRBV6-2 or TRBV6-3 to TRBJ2-1; D may correspond to TRBD1 or TRBD2 (6 bases each). This CDR3 contains 14 residues. CDR1 and CDR2 (germline): MNHEY, SVGEGT. V was cut by 8 bases and J by 6 bases, with 17 bases left in between. CDR3 region: CASVSRGGSNEQFF. CDR3 nucleotides: TGTGCCAGCGTGAGTAGAGGGGGGTCCAATGAGCAGTTCTTC.

The V and J genes are TRBV20-1 and TRBJ1-2; 10 bases align to TRBD1. This CDR3 spans 14 amino acids. Germline CDR1 reads DFQATT; CDR2 reads SNEGSKA (reference sequence). The CDR3 protein is CSVDRGVSNYGYTF. DNA for the CDR3: TGCAGCGTGGACAGGGGGGTTTCTAACTATGGCTACACCTTC.

This clonotype was observed a handful of times. V is TRBV24-1 and J is TRBJ2-3; perhaps TRBD1 as D (6 bases). Trimming removed 3 bases at V and 2 bases at J, with 11 bases between. The CDR3 loop spans 15 amino acids. Germline CDR1 KGHDR, CDR2 SFDVKD. The CDR3 DNA reads TGTGCCACCAGTGATCCTGGACAGACCACAGATACGCAGTATTTT. Its translation is CATSDPGQTTDTQYF.

V and J are TRBV29-1 and TRBJ2-1; D is uncertain. V lost 4 bases and J 0 bases, leaving 4 bases between the germline ends. Germline V gene sequence: CDR1 SQVTM, CDR2 ANQGSEA. This CDR3 is built from 12 residues. CDR3 DNA: TGCAGCGTTGGTGACTCCTACAATGAGCAGTTCTTC. Its translation is CSVGDSYNEQFF.

The genes are TRBV18 and TRBJ2-6; no clear D. CDR1 and CDR2 (germline): KGHSH, LQKENI. The CDR3 consists of 17 residues. Trimming left V 6 bases short and J 3 bases short, with 18 bases between. In DNA form, the CDR3 reads TGTGCCAGCTCCCCTAGAACCGGAAGGGTTGGGGCCAACGTCCTGACTTTC. It is translated as CASSPRTGRVGANVLTF.

The genes are TRBV5-6 and TRBJ2-3, with a tentative D call TRBD1 (6 bases). The CDR3 length is 14 residues. Germline values: CDR1 SGHDT, CDR2 YYEEEE. Trimming removed 2 bases from V and 3 bases from J, with 10 bases in between. The CDR3 loop reads CASSFKQGTDTQYF. The CDR3 DNA reads TGTGCCAGCAGCTTTAAACAGGGAACAGATACGCAGTATTTT.

This clonotype was observed a handful of times. V is TRBV5-4 and J is TRBJ2-5, with D perhaps TRBD2 (5 bases). The end of the DNA aligns better with TRBJ2-1, so the J call may be wrong. The germline V gene has CDR1 SGHNT and CDR2 YYREEE (reference sequence). The CDR3 loop spans 13 amino acids. The CDR3 here is CASSLISDNEQFF. CDR3 bases: TGTGCCAGCAGCCTAATTAGCGATAATGAGCAGTTCTTC.

The rearrangement joins TRBV20-1 to TRBJ2-3; 10 bases fit TRBD2. Germline loops: CDR1 DFQATT, CDR2 SNEGSKA (reference sequence). The CDR3 is 17 residues long. V shed 0 bases, J shed 2 bases, and the junction held 8 bases outside the gene matches. In nucleotides, the CDR3 is TGCAGTGCTAGAGACCTTATAGCGGGGGGCCCCACAGATACGCAGTATTTT. Translating it yields CSARDLIAGGPTDTQYF.

The CDR3 DNA sequence: TGCGCCAGCAGCCAAGATGCCCGGGTAGATACGCAGTATTTT. It yields the protein CASSQDARVDTQYF. The chain has TRBV4-3 and TRBJ2-3; unclear D gene. This CDR3 has 14 amino acids. V was trimmed by 0 bases and J by 5 bases, leaving 9 bases between them. Germline CDR1 reads LGHNA; CDR2 reads YSLEER.

The chain uses TRBV7-2 and TRBJ1-1; D is possibly TRBD1 (5 bases). In germline, CDR1 is SGHTA, CDR2 FQGNSA. The CDR3 extends over 15 amino acids. V lost 0 bases and J 0 bases, leaving 8 bases between the germline ends. The CDR3 region is CASSLAGVMNTEAFF. DNA for the CDR3: TGTGCCAGCAGCTTAGCGGGGGTAATGAACACTGAAGCTTTCTTT.